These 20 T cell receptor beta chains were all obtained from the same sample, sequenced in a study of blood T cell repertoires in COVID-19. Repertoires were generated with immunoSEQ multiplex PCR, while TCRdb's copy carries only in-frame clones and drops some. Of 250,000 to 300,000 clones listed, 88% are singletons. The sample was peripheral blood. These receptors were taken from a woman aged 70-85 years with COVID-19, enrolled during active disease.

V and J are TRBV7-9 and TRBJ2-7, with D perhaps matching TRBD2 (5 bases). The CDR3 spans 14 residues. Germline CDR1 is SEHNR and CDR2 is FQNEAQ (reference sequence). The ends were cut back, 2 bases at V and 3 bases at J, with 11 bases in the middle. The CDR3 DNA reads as TGTGCCAGCAGCTTAAATCGGGGTTACTACGAGCAGTACTTC. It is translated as CASSLNRGYYEQYF.

The CDR3 nucleotides read TGTGCCAGTAGTAAAACCGGGACAGGGTATTCTATTGGTGGCTACACCTTC. Protein: CASSKTGTGYSIGGYTF. The gene calls are TRBV19 and TRBJ1-2; TRBD1 matches at 9 bases. V dropped 4 bases and J dropped 7; count of bases not matched to a gene: 16. The V gene's germline CDR1 is LNHDA and CDR2 SQIVND (reference sequence). The CDR3 extends over 17 amino acids.

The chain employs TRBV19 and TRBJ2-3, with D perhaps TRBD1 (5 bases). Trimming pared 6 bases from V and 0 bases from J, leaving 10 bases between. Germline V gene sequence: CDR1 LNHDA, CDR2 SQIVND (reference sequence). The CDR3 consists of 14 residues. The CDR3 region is CASRRQSSTDTQYF. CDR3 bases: TGTGCCAGTAGACGACAGTCTAGCACAGATACGCAGTATTTT.

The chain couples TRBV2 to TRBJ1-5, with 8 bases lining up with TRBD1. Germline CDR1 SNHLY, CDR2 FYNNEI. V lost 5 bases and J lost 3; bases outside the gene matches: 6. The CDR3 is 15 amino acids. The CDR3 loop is CASSLDRVHNQPQHF. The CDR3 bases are TGTGCCAGCAGTTTGGACAGGGTCCACAATCAGCCCCAGCATTTT.

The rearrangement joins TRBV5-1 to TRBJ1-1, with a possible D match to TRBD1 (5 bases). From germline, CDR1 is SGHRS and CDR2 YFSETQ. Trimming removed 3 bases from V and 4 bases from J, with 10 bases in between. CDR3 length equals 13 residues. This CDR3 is CASSWGVGTEAFF. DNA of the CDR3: TGCGCCAGCAGCTGGGGGGTCGGCACTGAAGCTTTCTTT. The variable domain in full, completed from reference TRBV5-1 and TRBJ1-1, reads KAGVTQTPRYLIKTRGQQVTLSCSPISGHRSVSWYQQTPGQGLQFLFEYFSETQRNKGNFPGRFSGRQFSNSRSEMNVSTLELGDSALYLCASSWGVGTEAFFGQGTRLTVV.

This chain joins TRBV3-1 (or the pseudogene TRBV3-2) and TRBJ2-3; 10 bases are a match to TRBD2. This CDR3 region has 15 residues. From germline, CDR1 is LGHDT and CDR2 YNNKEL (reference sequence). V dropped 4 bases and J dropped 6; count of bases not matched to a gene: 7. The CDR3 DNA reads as TGTGCCAGCAGCCCGCAAGCGGGAGGGGGGGATACGCAGTATTTT. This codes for CASSPQAGGGDTQYF.

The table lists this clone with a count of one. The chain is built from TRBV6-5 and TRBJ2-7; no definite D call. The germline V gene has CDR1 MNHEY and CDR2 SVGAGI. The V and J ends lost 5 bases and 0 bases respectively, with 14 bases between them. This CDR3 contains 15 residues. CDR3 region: CASSKHLAASYEQYF. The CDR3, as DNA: TGTGCCAGCAGTAAACATCTTGCGGCCTCCTACGAGCAGTACTTC.

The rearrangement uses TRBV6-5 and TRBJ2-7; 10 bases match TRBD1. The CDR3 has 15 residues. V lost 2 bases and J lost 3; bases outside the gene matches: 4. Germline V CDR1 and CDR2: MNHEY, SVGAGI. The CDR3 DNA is TGTGCCAGCAGTTACGGCGGGACAGGGGTCTACGAGCAGTACTTC. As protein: CASSYGGTGVYEQYF.

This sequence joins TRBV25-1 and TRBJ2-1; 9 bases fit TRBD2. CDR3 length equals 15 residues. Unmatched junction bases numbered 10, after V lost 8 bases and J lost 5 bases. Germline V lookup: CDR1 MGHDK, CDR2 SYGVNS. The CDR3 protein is CASPFPSGKHNEQFF. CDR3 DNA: TGTGCCAGCCCCTTCCCTAGCGGGAAGCACAATGAGCAGTTCTTC.

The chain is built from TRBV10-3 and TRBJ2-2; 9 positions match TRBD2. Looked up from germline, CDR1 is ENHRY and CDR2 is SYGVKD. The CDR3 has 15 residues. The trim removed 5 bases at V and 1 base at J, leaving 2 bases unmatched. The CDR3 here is CAISQAGGNTGELFF. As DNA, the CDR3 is TGTGCCATCAGTCAAGCGGGAGGGAACACCGGGGAGCTGTTTTTT.

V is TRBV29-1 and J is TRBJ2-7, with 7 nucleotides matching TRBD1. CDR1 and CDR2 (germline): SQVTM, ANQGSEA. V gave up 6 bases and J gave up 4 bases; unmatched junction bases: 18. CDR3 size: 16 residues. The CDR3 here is CSVLWGIGTDLYEQYF. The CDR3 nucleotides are TGCAGCGTCTTGTGGGGGATCGGGACAGACCTATACGAGCAGTACTTC.

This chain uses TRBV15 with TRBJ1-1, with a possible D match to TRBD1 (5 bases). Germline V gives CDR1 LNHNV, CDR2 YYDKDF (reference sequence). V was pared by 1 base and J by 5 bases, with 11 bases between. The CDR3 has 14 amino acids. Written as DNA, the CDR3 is TGTGCCACCAGCAGAGCTTCGGGGGTTACTGAAGCTTTCTTT. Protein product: CATSRASGVTEAFF.

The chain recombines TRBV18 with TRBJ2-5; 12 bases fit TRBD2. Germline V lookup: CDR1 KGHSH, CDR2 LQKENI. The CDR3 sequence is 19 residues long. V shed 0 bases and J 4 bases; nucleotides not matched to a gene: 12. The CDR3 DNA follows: TGTGCCAGCTCACCACCAGTCGGGGAAACTAGCGGGAGGAGAGAGACCCAGTACTTC. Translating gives CASSPPVGETSGRRETQYF.

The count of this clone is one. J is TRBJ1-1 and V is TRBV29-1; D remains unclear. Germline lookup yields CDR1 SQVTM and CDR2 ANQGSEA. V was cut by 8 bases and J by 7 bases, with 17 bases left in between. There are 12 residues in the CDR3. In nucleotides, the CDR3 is TGCAGCACTCTGGACGGACTTCGTGAAGCTTTCTTT. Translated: CSTLDGLREAFF.

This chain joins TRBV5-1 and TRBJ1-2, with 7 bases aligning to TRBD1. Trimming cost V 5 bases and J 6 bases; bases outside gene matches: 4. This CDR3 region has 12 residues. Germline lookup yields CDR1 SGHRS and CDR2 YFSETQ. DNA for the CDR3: TGCGCCAGCAGTGGGACAGCCGATGGCTACACCTTC. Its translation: CASSGTADGYTF.

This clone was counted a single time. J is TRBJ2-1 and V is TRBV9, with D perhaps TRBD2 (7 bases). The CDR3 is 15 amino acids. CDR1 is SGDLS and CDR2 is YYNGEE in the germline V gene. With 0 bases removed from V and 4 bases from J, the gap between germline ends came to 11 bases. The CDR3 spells CASSVEGGRYNEQFF. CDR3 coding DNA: TGTGCCAGCAGCGTAGAGGGGGGGAGGTACAATGAGCAGTTCTTC. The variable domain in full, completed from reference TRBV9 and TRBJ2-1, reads DSGVTQTPKHLITATGQRVTLRCSPRSGDLSVYWYQQSLDQGLQFLIQYYNGEERAKGNILERFSAQQFPDLHSELNLSSLELGDSALYFCASSVEGGRYNEQFFGPGTRLTVL.

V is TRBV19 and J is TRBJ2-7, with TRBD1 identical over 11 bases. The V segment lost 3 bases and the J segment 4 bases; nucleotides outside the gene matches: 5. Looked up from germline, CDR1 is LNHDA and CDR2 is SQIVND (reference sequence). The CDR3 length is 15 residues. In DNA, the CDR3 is TGTGCCAGTAGTATGGGACAGGGGGTCGGTTACGAGCAGTACTTC. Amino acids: CASSMGQGVGYEQYF.

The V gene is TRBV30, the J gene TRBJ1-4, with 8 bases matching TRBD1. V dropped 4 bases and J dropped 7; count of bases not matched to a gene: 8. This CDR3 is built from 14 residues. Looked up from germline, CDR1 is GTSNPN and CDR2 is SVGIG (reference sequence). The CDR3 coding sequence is TGTGCCTGGAACGACAGGGGAAGAAGTGAAAAACTGTTTTTT. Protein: CAWNDRGRSEKLFF.

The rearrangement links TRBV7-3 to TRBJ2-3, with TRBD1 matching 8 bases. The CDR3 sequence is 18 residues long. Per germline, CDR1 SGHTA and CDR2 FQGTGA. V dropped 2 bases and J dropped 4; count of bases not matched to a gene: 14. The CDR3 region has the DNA TGTGCCAGCAGCTTATTTTGTCAGACAGGGGACTTGCCAGATACGCAGTATTTT. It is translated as CASSLFCQTGDLPDTQYF.

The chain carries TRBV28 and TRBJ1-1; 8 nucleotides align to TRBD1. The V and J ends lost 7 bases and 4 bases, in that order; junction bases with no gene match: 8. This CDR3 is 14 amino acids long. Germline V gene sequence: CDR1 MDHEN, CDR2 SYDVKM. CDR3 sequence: CASTPQGVATEAFF. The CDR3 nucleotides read TGTGCCAGCACTCCACAGGGGGTGGCCACTGAAGCTTTCTTT.